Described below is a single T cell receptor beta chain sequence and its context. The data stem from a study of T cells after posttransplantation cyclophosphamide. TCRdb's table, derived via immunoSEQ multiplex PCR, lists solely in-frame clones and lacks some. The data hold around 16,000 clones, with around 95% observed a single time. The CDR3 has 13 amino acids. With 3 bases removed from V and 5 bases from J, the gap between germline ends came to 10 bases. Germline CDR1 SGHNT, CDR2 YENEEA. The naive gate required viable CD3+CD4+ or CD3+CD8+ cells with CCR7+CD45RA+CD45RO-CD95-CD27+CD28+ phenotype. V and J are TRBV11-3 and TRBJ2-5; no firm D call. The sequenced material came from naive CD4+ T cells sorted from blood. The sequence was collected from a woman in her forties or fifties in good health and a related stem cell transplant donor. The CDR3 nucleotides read TGTGCCAGCAGCTTCTCAGCGATGGAGACCCAGTACTTC. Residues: CASSFSAMETQYF.